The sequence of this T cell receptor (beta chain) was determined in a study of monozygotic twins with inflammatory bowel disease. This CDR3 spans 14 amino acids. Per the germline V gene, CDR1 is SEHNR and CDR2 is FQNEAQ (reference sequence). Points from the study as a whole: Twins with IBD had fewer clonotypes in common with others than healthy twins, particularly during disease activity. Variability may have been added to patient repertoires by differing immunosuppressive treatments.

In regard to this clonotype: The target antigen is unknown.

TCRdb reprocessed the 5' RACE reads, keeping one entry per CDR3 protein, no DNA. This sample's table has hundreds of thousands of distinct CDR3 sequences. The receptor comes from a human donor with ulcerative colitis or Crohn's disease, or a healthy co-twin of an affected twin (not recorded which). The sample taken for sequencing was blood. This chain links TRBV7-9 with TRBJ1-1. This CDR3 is CASSLDSMNTEAFF.